A selection of T cell receptor beta chains follows, all from one sample in a study of blood T cells in healthy people across ages. One entry per CDR3 protein, called by TCRdb with MiXCR from the 5' RACE reads. Of approximately 2,000,000 distinct CDR3 sequences listed, 30% to 40% are singletons. The sequencing input was blood. These receptors all stem from a human donor in good health. CDR3s include the opening cysteine and the closing phenylalanine or tryptophan. A D gene is named only where the DNA matches it firmly. Size is stated for part of the rows, as once, few or many counts, or as a class when the clone is expanded.

DNA	CDR3	size	V	D	J
TGTGCCACCAGTGGCGGGGCGGGGTCTTACAATGAGCAGTTCTTC	CATSGGAGSYNEQFF	.	TRBV24-1	.	TRBJ2-1
TGTGCCAGCAGTACCCCCTCACAGGGATCGCTCGGCTACACCTTC	CASSTPSQGSLGYTF	few	TRBV12-3/TRBV12-4	.	TRBJ1-2
TGTGCCAGCAGCTTAGGCGACAGGGGGATCGACGAGCAGTACTTC	CASSLGDRGIDEQYF	.	TRBV13	TRBD1	TRBJ2-7
TGTGCCAGCAGGACAGGCCCTAGCACAGATACGCAGTATTTT	CASRTGPSTDTQYF	.	TRBV2	.	TRBJ2-3
TGCAGCGCGGGGGGTCTGGAAGAGACCCAGTACTTC	CSAGGLEETQYF	.	TRBV29-1	TRBD2	TRBJ2-5
TGTGCCAGCAGCTTAGTGGAGACAGGGAGCGAGCAGTACTTC	CASSLVETGSEQYF	.	TRBV7-9	TRBD1	TRBJ2-7
TGTGCCAGCAGCTTGACTAGGATCAACTATGGCTACACCTTC	CASSLTRINYGYTF	.	TRBV7-2	.	TRBJ1-2
TGTGCCACCAGCAGAGATTTGGGACCTACGGGTGAGCAGTTCTTC	CATSRDLGPTGEQFF	.	TRBV15	.	TRBJ2-1
TGTGCCAGCAGCAGTAACCTACTGGGACAGAACTATGGCTACACCTTC	CASSSNLLGQNYGYTF	.	TRBV6-5	TRBD1	TRBJ1-2
TGTGCCAGCAGCGTAGCTCGGGCGGGGGGTCTGACGAACACCGGGGAGCTGTTTTTT	CASSVARAGGLTNTGELFF	.	TRBV9	TRBD2	TRBJ2-2
TGTGCCAGCAGACGGATGTCAGATACGCAGTATTTT	CASRRMSDTQYF	.	TRBV12-3/TRBV12-4	.	TRBJ2-3
TGTACCAGCAGTACCCTGGACAGGGGGGTTTGGAATTCACCCCTCCACTTT	CTSSTLDRGVWNSPLHF	.	TRBV6-6	TRBD1	TRBJ1-6
TGCGCCAGCAGCTCGCTCCCAGGGGGTAGTCAGTTCTTC	CASSSLPGGSQFF	few	TRBV5-1	TRBD1	TRBJ2-1
TGTGCCAGCAGTTACGTGGGATCTGCTGGGGCCAACGTCCGGACTTTC	CASSYVGSAGANVRTF	.	TRBV6-2/TRBV6-3	.	TRBJ2-6
TGTGCCAGCAGCCCGGGTCCGCCACCTGAGACCCAGTACTTC	CASSPGPPPETQYF	few	TRBV7-2	.	TRBJ2-5
TGCAGTGCTAGGGGACAGTGGAATCAGCCCCAGCATTTT	CSARGQWNQPQHF	.	TRBV20-1	TRBD1	TRBJ1-5
TGCAGTGCTAGAGATCCAGAACAGGCGAAGGGCATTCAGTACTTC	CSARDPEQAKGIQYF	.	TRBV20-1	.	TRBJ2-4
TGTGCCAGCAGTGAGGGACAGGGGGTAGCGGAGACCCAGTACTTC	CASSEGQGVAETQYF	.	TRBV28	TRBD1	TRBJ2-5
TGCAGTGTTGTGGGGGGGACCTACGAGCAGTACTTC	CSVVGGTYEQYF	few	TRBV20-1	TRBD2	TRBJ2-7
TGTGCCAGCAGGGAAGGAGGGCACAACACTGAAGCTTTCTTT	CASREGGHNTEAFF	.	TRBV12-3/TRBV12-4	.	TRBJ1-1